This T cell receptor beta chain was documented in a study of shared clonotypes between healthy human individuals (TCRdb year 2020). Some background on the complete study: Three men and a couple of women, aged 18 to 49 years, made up the cohort. Blood TCR repertoires of roughly 5 healthy adults were deeply sequenced to estimate repertoire size and the extent of clonotype sharing between individuals. To increase sequencing depth and limit assay-specific biases, different laboratories used diverse techniques to prepare libraries and sequence TCR repertoires. For each donor, CD4 naive and CD4 memory were each run on three plates, CD8 naive on two plates, and CD8 memory on one plate. Each donor's leukapheresis produced roughly between roughly 0.94 and 9.5 billion PBMCs. General conclusions and limits of the study: Even with the large sequencing depth, rarefaction of the sorted-subset datasets indicated that sequencing was incomplete. Only blood was sampled, and tissue TCR repertoires likely differ from those in blood. Across four donors, approximately 5% of naive CD4, 3% to 3.5% of naive CD8, roughly 2.3% of memory CD4, and over 0.35% of memory CD8 clonotypes were shared. Clonotypes shared by all four sorted-subset donors showed higher generation probabilities than non-shared clonotypes. Because the study included a small number of donors, the genetic and exposure-history diversity represented was limited. Naive subsets generally had larger estimated clonotype richness than memory subsets. Based on pairwise subsampling, the degree of clonotype sharing among donors was expected to be affected by sequencing depth.

A remark on this clone: It lacks a known antigen. The record has no base qualities; no much larger clone is one base away.

Including cysteine and phenylalanine, the CDR3 has 15 amino acids. Of all the DNA, just the CDR3 is kept, 45 bases in frame from base 1. For CDR1 and CDR2, the germline V gene lists MNHNS and SASEGT. Relative to germline, V is 0 bases shorter and J is 2 bases shorter, with 8 bases between their ends. The donors were healthy, HIV-negative adults with no recently reported acute infections or vaccinations. Every donor was a Caucasian adult residing in Nashville, Tennessee, USA. Magnetic negative selection was used to enrich CD4+ T cells, after which naive cells were positively selected on CD45RA and the negative fraction became the memory subset. After blood collection by leukapheresis, PBMCs were isolated using Ficoll-Histopaque density gradient centrifugation and then cryopreserved in the vapor phase of liquid nitrogen. Purity and quantity of every magnetically sorted T cell population were checked by analytical flow cytometry. Genomic DNA was isolated from every sorted fraction and measured by UV absorbance on a Nanodrop 2000c.

TCR CDR3 regions were amplified from genomic DNA by multiplex PCR using the deep immunoSEQ assay. For each cell subset, the extracted genomic DNA was distributed evenly across all wells of several immunoSEQ 96-well plates, and each plate served as one replicate. For sorted subsets, around 200 ng genomic DNA, equal to 25,000 to 35,000 T cell genomes, was loaded into each replicate PCR. Purified libraries were measured with a Qubit 3.0 fluorometer, size-checked on a Bioanalyzer 2100, and measured again with the KAPA Library Quantification kit. A separate single-read 150-cycle Illumina NextSeq 550 flow cell was used to sequence each immunoSEQ 96-well plate. Regarding the original processing steps: Because the immunoSEQ output included only junctional sequences and no quality scores, the filtering could not be the same as the filtering used for full-length reads. To assign V/J genes and CDR3, sequences were annotated using PyIR, a Python wrapper for IgBLAST v1.9, with IMGT germline references. Any read was removed if the V/J assignment was weak (E-value above 1e-6), the CDR3 was missing, or the read contained stop codons, out-of-frame junctions, or ambiguous translated residues. V3J clonotypes were defined as sequences sharing an identical inferred V gene, J gene, and CDR3 amino acid sequence. Percentage overlap between repertoires was computed as shared unique clonotypes divided by the size of the smaller repertoire. Three approaches were used to assess repertoire richness: RTK rarefaction, the Chao1 estimator, and Recon v2.1 estimates of unobserved clonotypes. Generation probabilities for all TCRbeta clonotypes obtained by the gDNA method from four donors were computed using OLGA. Not all clones reach the TCRdb copy of this immuneACCESS table, which keeps in-frame sequences only. Checked studies attribute under half of the gap to unresolved V genes and leave the rest unexplained. That table supplies the V and J calls and clone size; D and trimming were determined from the DNA. This sample lists some 680,000 clones; 60% to 75% were detected once. Of the sample, 1.5% to 2% falls within the top ten clones.

The chain couples TRBV6-1 to TRBJ1-5; TRBD1 could be the D gene, as 5 bases match. Sequencing used memory CD4+ T cells sorted from blood. Explained via the paper, the cell subset or site label denotes: CD45RA-negative fraction. This TCR was recovered from a woman aged 25 to 45 in good health. CDR3 protein: CASSEAGARNQPQHF. DNA sequence: TGTGCCAGCAGTGAAGCAGGGGCCCGCAATCAGCCCCAGCATTTT.